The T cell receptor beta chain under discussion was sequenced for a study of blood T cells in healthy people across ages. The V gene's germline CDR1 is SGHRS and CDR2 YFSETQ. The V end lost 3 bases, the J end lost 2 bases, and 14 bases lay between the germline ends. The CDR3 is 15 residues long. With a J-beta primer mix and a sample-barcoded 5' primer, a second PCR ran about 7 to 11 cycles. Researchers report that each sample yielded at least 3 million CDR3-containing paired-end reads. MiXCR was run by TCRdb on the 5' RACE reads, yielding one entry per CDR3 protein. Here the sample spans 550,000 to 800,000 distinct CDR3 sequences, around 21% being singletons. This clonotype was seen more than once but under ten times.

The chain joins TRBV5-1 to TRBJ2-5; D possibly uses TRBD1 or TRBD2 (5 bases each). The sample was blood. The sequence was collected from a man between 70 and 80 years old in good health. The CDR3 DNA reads TGCGCCAGCAGCTCGGGACCCTGGGGTCAAGAGACCCAGTACTTC. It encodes CASSSGPWGQETQYF.